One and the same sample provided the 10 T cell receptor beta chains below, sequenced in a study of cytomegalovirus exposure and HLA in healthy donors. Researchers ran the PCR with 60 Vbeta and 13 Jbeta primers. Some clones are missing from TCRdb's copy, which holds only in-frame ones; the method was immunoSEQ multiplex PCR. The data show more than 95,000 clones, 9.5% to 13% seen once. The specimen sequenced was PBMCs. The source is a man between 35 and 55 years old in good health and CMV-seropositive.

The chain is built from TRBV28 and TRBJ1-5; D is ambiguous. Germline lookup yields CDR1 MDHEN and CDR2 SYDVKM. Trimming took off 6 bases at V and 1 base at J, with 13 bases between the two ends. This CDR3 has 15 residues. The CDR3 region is CASRFWTGSNQPQHF. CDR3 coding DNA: TGTGCCAGCAGGTTTTGGACGGGGAGCAATCAGCCCCAGCATTTT.

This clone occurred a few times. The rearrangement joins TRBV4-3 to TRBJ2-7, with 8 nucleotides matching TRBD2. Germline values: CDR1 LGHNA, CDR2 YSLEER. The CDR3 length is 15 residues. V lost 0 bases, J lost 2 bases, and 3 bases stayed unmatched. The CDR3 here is CASSQDGSGTYEQYF. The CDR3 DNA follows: TGCGCCAGCAGCCAAGACGGTAGCGGGACCTACGAGCAGTACTTC.

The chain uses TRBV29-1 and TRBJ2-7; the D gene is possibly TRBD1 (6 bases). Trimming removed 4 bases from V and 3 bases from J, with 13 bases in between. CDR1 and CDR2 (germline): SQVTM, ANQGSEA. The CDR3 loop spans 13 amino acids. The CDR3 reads CSVGGTPSYEQYF. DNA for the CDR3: TGCAGCGTTGGAGGGACACCGAGCTACGAGCAGTACTTC.

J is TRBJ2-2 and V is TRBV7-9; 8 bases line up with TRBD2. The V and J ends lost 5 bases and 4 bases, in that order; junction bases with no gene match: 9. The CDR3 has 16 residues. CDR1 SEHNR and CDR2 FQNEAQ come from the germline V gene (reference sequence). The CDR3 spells CASSGPGTRRTGELFF. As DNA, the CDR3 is TGTGCCAGCAGCGGCCCGGGGACTAGACGCACCGGGGAGCTGTTTTTT.

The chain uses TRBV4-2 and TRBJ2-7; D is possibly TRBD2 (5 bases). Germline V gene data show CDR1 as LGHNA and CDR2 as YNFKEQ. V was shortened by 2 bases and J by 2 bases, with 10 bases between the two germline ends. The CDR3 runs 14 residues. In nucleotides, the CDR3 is TGTGCCAGCAGCCAAATACTAGAGACCTACGAGCAGTACTTC. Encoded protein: CASSQILETYEQYF.

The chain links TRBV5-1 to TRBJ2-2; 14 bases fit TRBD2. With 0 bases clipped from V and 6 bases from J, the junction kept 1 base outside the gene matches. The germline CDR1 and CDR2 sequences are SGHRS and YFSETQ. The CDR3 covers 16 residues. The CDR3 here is CASSLGGLAGAGELFF. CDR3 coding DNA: TGCGCCAGCAGCTTGGGGGGACTAGCGGGAGCCGGGGAGCTGTTTTTT.

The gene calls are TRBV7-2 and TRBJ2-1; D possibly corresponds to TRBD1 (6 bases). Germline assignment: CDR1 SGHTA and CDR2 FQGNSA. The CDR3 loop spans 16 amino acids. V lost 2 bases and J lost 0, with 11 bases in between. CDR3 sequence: CASSLNGGFSYNEQFF. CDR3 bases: TGTGCCAGCAGCTTAAATGGGGGCTTCTCCTACAATGAGCAGTTCTTC.

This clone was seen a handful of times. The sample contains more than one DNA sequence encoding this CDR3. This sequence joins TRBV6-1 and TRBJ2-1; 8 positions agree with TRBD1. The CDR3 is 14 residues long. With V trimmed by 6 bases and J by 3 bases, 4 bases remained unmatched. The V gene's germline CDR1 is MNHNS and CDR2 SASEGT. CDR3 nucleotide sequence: TGTGCCAGCAGGCCGGGACAGGTCTACAATGAGCAGTTCTTC. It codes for CASRPGQVYNEQFF.

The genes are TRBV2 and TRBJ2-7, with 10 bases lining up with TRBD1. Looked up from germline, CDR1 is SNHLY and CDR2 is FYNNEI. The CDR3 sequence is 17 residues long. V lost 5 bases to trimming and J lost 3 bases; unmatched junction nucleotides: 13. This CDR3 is CASSFPGQGFRGYEQYF. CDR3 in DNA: TGTGCCAGCAGTTTTCCGGGACAGGGGTTCAGGGGCTACGAGCAGTACTTC. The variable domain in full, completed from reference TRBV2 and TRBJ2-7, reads EPEVTQTPSHQVTQMGQEVILRCVPISNHLYFYWYRQILGQKVEFLVSFYNNEISEKSEIFDDQFSVERPDGSNFTLKIRSTKLEDSAMYFCASSFPGQGFRGYEQYFGPGTRLTVT.

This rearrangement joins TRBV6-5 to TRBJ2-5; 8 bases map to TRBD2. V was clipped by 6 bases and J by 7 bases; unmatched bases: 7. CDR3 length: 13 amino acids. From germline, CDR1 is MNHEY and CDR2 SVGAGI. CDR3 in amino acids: CASRLSGEGTQYF. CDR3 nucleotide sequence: TGTGCCAGCAGACTTAGCGGGGAGGGGACCCAGTACTTC.